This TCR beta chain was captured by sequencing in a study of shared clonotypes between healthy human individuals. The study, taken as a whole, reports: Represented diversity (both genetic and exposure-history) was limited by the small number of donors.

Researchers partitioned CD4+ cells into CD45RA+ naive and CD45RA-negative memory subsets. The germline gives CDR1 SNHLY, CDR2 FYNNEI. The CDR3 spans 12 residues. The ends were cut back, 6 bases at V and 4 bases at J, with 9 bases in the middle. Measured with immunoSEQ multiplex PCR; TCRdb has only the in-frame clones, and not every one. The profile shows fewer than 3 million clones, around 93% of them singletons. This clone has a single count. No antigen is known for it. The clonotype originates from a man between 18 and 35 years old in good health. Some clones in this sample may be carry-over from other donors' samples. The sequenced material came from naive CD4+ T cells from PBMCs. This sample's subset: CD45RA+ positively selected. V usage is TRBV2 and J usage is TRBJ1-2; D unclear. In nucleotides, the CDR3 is TGTGCCAGCAGGGCGGGAAGCTATGGCTACACCTTC. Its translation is CASRAGSYGYTF.